This passage covers 4 T cell receptor beta chains from one sample sequenced in a study of T cells in Graves' hyperthyroidism and ophthalmopathy. Authors of the study amplified TCR beta CDR3 regions from RNA transcripts. First-round RT-PCR with HTBI primers amplified the TCR CDR3 region. One entry per CDR3 protein results from TCRdb running MiXCR on the multiplex PCR reads. The repertoire holds 300,000 to 450,000 distinct CDR3 sequences, with approximately 18% as singletons. Material for sequencing was blood. These receptors originate from a woman in her twenties or thirties with Graves' hyperthyroidism that later progressed to Graves' ophthalmopathy.

At least ten counts were recorded for this clonotype. This chain joins TRBV6-2 or TRBV6-3 and TRBJ2-3; 9 nucleotides agree with TRBD2. V was clipped by 8 bases and J by 1 base; unmatched bases: 10. CDR1 MNHEY and CDR2 SVGEGT come from the germline V gene. This CDR3 contains 16 residues. In nucleotides, the CDR3 is TGTGCCAGCGTAGTAGCGGGAGAAATGGGCACAGATACGCAGTATTTT. Encoded protein: CASVVAGEMGTDTQYF.

This clonotype came up many times. The chain carries TRBV25-1 and TRBJ2-3; D is undetermined. The CDR3 contains 17 residues. The ends were cut back, 4 bases at V and 4 bases at J, with 21 bases in the middle. The V gene's germline CDR1 is MGHDK and CDR2 SYGVNS. In DNA, the CDR3 is TGTGCCAGCAGTGCCCAGGTCGACCGGCCGCGACCAGATACGCAGTATTTT. Translating gives CASSAQVDRPRPDTQYF.

This clonotype was seen at least ten times. The V call is TRBV28, the J call TRBJ2-7; maybe TRBD1 (6 bases). This CDR3 is 13 amino acids long. The V and J ends lost 3 bases and 3 bases respectively, with 9 bases between them. The germline gives CDR1 MDHEN, CDR2 SYDVKM. The chain's CDR3 is CASSLNRDYEQYF. In nucleotides, the CDR3 is TGTGCCAGCAGTTTGAACAGGGACTACGAGCAGTACTTC. The full variable domain, with the rest looked up from reference TRBV28 and TRBJ2-7, is DVKVTQSSRYLVKRTGEKVFLECVQDMDHENMFWYRQDPGLGLRLIYFSYDVKMKEKGDIPEGYSVSREKKERFSLILESASTNQTSMYLCASSLNRDYEQYFGPGTRLTVT.

The rearrangement joins TRBV7-8 to TRBJ1-6, with 11 nucleotides matching TRBD1. CDR3 length: 18 amino acids. V lost 5 bases and J lost 9; bases outside the gene matches: 15. CDR1 and CDR2 (germline): SGHVS, FQNEAQ. CDR3 in DNA: TGTGCCAGCAGCACCACGGACAGGGGGCGGCTGGGTTTTTCACCCCTCCACTTT. Encoded protein: CASSTTDRGRLGFSPLHF. Using reference TRBV7-8 and TRBJ1-6 for the parts outside the CDR3, the full variable domain is GAGVSQSPRYKVAKRGQDVALRCDPISGHVSLFWYQQALGQGPEFLTYFQNEAQLDKSGLPSDRFFAERPEGSVSTLKIQRTQQEDSAVYLCASSTTDRGRLGFSPLHFGNGTRLTVT.